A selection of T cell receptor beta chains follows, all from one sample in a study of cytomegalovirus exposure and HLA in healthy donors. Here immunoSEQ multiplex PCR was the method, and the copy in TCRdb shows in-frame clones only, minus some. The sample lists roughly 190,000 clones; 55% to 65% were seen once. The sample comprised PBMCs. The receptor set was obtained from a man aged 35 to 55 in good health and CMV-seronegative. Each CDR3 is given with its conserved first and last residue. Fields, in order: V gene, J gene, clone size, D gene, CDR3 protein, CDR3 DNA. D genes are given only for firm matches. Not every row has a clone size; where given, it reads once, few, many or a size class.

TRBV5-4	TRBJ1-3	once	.	CASSLGPGTLGNTIYF	TGTGCCAGCAGCTTGGGACCCGGGACACTAGGAAACACCATATATTTT
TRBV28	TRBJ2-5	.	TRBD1	CASSFRQGAGETQYF	TGTGCCAGCAGTTTCCGACAGGGGGCAGGAGAGACCCAGTACTTC
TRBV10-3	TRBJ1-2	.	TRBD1	CAISERQTGNYGYTF	TGTGCCATCAGTGAGCGACAGACAGGGAATTATGGCTACACCTTC
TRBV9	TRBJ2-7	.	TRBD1	CASSVGQGAYEQYF	TGTGCCAGCAGCGTAGGACAGGGGGCCTACGAGCAGTACTTC
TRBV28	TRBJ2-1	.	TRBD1	CASSLHGKPGQMYTEQFF	TGTGCCAGCAGTCTGCACGGAAAACCGGGACAGATGTACACTGAGCAGTTCTTC
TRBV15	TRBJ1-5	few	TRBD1	CATSRGQGEYQPQHF	TGTGCCACCAGCAGAGGACAGGGCGAATATCAGCCCCAGCATTTT
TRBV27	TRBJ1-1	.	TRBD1	CASRGQGVYAEAFF	TGTGCCAGCAGGGGACAGGGGGTCTACGCTGAAGCTTTCTTT
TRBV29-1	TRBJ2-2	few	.	CSVAAGRNGELFF	TGCAGCGTGGCGGCCGGGAGAAACGGGGAGCTGTTTTTT
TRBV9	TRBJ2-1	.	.	CASSVVLGDTNEQFF	TGTGCCAGCAGCGTAGTATTGGGGGACACCAATGAGCAGTTCTTC
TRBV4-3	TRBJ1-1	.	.	CASSQLGISEAFF	TGCGCCAGCAGCCAACTCGGGATCTCTGAAGCTTTCTTT
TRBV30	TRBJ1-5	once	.	CAWRPPGNHQPQHF	TGTGCCTGGAGGCCCCCGGGGAATCATCAGCCCCAGCATTTT
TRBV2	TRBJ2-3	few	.	CASSDGGDFTQYF	TGTGCCAGCAGTGATGGCGGGGACTTTACGCAGTATTTT
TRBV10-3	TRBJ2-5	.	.	CAISGLTKEGTQETQYF	TGTGCCATCAGTGGCCTGACCAAGGAGGGCACGCAAGAGACCCAGTACTTC
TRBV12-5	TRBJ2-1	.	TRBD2	CASGTSSGRALGEQFF	TGTGCTAGTGGTACCTCTAGCGGGAGGGCCTTGGGGGAGCAGTTCTTC
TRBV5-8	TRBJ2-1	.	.	CASSLTGSHNEQFF	TGTGCCAGCAGCTTGACAGGGTCCCACAATGAGCAGTTCTTC
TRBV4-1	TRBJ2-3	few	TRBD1	CASSQDSWGQGSDTQYF	TGCGCCAGCAGCCAAGATTCATGGGGACAGGGGTCAGATACGCAGTATTTT
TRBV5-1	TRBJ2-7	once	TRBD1	CASSSGTGYYEQYF	TGCGCCAGCAGCTCGGGGACAGGATACTACGAGCAGTACTTC
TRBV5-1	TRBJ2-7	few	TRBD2	CASSLATSGMDEQYF	TGCGCCAGCAGCTTGGCCACTAGCGGGATGGACGAGCAGTACTTC
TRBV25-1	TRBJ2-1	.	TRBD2	CASTLAGEFTEQFF	TGTGCCAGCACCTTAGCGGGGGAGTTCACTGAGCAGTTCTTC
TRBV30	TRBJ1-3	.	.	CAWSVYSAQGKGNTIYF	TGTGCCTGGAGTGTATATTCGGCGCAGGGAAAGGGAAACACCATATATTTT
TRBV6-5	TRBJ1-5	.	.	CASSGRNQPQHF	TGTGCCAGCAGTGGGAGGAATCAGCCCCAGCATTTT
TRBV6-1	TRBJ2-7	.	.	CASSEARLTEQYF	TGTGCCAGCAGTGAAGCCAGGTTAACCGAGCAGTACTTC
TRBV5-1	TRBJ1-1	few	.	CASSPSTLTGLTEAFF	TGCGCCAGCAGCCCGTCAACCCTAACAGGGCTCACTGAAGCTTTCTTT
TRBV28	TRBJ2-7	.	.	CASSFPAGWDEQYF	TGTGCCAGCAGTTTCCCGGCAGGGTGGGACGAGCAGTACTTC
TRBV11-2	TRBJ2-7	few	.	CASSLDRSYEQYF	TGTGCCAGCAGCTTAGACAGATCCTACGAGCAGTACTTC
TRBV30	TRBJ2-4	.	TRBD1	CAWSVAGGKNIQYF	TGTGCCTGGAGTGTAGCAGGGGGCAAAAACATTCAGTACTTC
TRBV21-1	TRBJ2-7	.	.	CASSKVDSGSGEQYF	TGTGCCAGCAGCAAAGTCGATAGCGGGAGTGGTGAGCAGTACTTC
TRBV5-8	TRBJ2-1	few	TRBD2	CASSRLAGAVGEQFF	TGTGCCAGCAGCCGACTAGCGGGGGCAGTCGGTGAGCAGTTCTTC
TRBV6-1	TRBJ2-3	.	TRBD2	CASSPGTSEDTQYF	TGTGCCAGCAGCCCTGGGACTAGCGAAGATACGCAGTATTTT
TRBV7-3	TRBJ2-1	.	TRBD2	CASSAAGGPAGEQFF	TGTGCCAGCAGCGCAGCGGGAGGGCCAGCGGGTGAGCAGTTCTTC
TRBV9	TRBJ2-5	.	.	CASSVALKGETQYF	TGTGCCAGCAGCGTAGCTTTAAAGGGGGAGACCCAGTACTTC
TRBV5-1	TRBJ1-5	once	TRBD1	CASSLGGTGDQPQHF	TGCGCCAGCAGCTTGGGCGGGACAGGAGATCAGCCCCAGCATTTT
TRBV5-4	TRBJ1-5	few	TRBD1	CASSFGQGNQPQHF	TGTGCCAGCAGCTTCGGACAGGGGAATCAGCCCCAGCATTTT
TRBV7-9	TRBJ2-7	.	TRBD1	CASSAGTGTLPYEQYF	TGTGCCAGCAGCGCAGGGACAGGGACCCTCCCCTACGAGCAGTACTTC
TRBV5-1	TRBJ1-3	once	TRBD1	CASSFLQGARGNTIYF	TGCGCCAGCAGCTTTCTTCAGGGGGCGCGTGGAAACACCATATATTTT
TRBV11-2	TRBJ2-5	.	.	CASSLVSGNQETQYF	TGTGCCAGCAGCTTAGTATCAGGGAACCAAGAGACCCAGTACTTC
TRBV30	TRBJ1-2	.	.	CAWSQVGVEDGYTF	TGTGCCTGGAGTCAAGTCGGGGTGGAGGATGGCTACACCTTC
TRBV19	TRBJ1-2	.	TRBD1	CASSPPGRGDYGYTF	TGTGCCAGTAGCCCCCCAGGCAGGGGGGACTATGGCTACACCTTC
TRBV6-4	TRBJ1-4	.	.	CASSGGTKLFF	TGTGCCAGCAGCGGGGGAACGAAACTGTTTTTT
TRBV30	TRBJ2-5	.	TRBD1	CAWSRKGAETQYF	TGTGCCTGGAGTAGAAAGGGGGCTGAGACCCAGTACTTC
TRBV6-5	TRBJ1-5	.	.	CASRARRDGQPQHF	TGTGCCAGCAGGGCGAGGAGGGACGGTCAGCCCCAGCATTTT
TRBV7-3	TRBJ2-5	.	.	CASRPDSQETQYF	TGTGCCAGCAGGCCGGACAGCCAAGAGACCCAGTACTTC
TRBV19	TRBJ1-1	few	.	CASSTTVNTEAFF	TGTGCCAGTAGTACCACGGTGAACACTGAAGCTTTCTTT
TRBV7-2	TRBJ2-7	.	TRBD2	CASSWTSGNSEQYF	TGTGCCAGCAGTTGGACTAGCGGGAACTCCGAGCAGTACTTC